Listed below are T cell receptor beta chains from one sample, sequenced in a study of post-analysis software for immune sequencing data. Each CDR3 protein is one row after TCRdb ran MiXCR on the PCR reads. Of about 400,000 distinct CDR3 sequences in the sample, about a third were seen once. The sequenced sample consisted of blood. The origin of the receptors is a girl under 18 with multiple sclerosis. The CDR3 runs from the conserved cysteine through the conserved F or W. A D gene is named only where the DNA matches it firmly. Expanded clones get a size class; other rows say once, few or many, or leave the size out.

NA | TRBJ2-3 | NA | TRBV12-3/TRBV12-4 | TGTGCCAGCAGTTCCACCGACAGTGGGTCCACAGATACGCAGTATTTT | CASSSTDSGSTDTQYF
NA | TRBJ1-2 | NA | TRBV2 | TGTGCCAGCAGGAGGGGGGCCCGAGGCTATGGCTACACCTTC | CASRRGARGYGYTF
few | TRBJ2-3 | TRBD2 | TRBV5-6 | TGTGCCAGCAGCGCGGGACTAGCGAGCACAGATACGCAGTATTTT | CASSAGLASTDTQYF
NA | TRBJ2-1 | TRBD1 | TRBV29-1 | TGCAGCGTTGAGGGGACAGTTTACAATGAGCAGTTCTTC | CSVEGTVYNEQFF
NA | TRBJ1-6 | NA | TRBV28 | TGTGCCAGCAGTCCCTCTCAGGGATTGGAGTCACCCCTCCACTTT | CASSPSQGLESPLHF
NA | TRBJ2-3 | TRBD1 | TRBV7-3 | TGTGCCAGCAGCCCTGGGACAGGTCGGGGTGAAGATACGCAGTATTTT | CASSPGTGRGEDTQYF
NA | TRBJ2-3 | NA | TRBV25-1 | TGTGCCAGCAGGAGAGACCTAGGGGGCACAGATACGCAGTATTTT | CASRRDLGGTDTQYF
NA | TRBJ2-3 | NA | TRBV4-3 | TGCGCCAGCAGCCAAAGGTCCGGGTTTAATACGCAGTATTTT | CASSQRSGFNTQYF
NA | TRBJ1-6 | NA | TRBV18 | TGTGCCAGCTCAGAAGGGCAGAGCTCAAATTCACCCCTCCACTTT | CASSEGQSSNSPLHF
few | TRBJ2-7 | TRBD2 | TRBV5-5 | TGTGCCAGCAGCTTGAGAGCGGGGGGGAAGCCAGGCGAGCAGTACTTC | CASSLRAGGKPGEQYF
NA | TRBJ2-3 | TRBD1 | TRBV6-5 | TGTGTCAGCAGAACTCGACAGGGGAGGTCAGATACGCAGTATTTT | CVSRTRQGRSDTQYF
NA | TRBJ1-2 | NA | TRBV7-9 | TGTGCCAGCAGCTCATGGACAAGATTCACCTTC | CASSSWTRFTF
many | TRBJ2-3 | NA | TRBV7-9 | TGTGCCAGCAGCATGGACACAGATACGCAGTATTTT | CASSMDTDTQYF
NA | TRBJ2-5 | NA | TRBV20-1 | TGCAGTGCGAAAGTCCCGGGGGCCTGGGGAGAGGCCCAGTACTTC | CSAKVPGAWGEAQYF
NA | TRBJ2-3 | TRBD1 | TRBV5-5 | TGTGCCAGCAGCTTGGACAGGGGGCAGGGCACAGATACGCAGTATTTT | CASSLDRGQGTDTQYF
NA | TRBJ1-2 | NA | TRBV5-1 | TGCGCCAGCAGCGTACCGGACAGAATCTATGGCTACACCTTC | CASSVPDRIYGYTF